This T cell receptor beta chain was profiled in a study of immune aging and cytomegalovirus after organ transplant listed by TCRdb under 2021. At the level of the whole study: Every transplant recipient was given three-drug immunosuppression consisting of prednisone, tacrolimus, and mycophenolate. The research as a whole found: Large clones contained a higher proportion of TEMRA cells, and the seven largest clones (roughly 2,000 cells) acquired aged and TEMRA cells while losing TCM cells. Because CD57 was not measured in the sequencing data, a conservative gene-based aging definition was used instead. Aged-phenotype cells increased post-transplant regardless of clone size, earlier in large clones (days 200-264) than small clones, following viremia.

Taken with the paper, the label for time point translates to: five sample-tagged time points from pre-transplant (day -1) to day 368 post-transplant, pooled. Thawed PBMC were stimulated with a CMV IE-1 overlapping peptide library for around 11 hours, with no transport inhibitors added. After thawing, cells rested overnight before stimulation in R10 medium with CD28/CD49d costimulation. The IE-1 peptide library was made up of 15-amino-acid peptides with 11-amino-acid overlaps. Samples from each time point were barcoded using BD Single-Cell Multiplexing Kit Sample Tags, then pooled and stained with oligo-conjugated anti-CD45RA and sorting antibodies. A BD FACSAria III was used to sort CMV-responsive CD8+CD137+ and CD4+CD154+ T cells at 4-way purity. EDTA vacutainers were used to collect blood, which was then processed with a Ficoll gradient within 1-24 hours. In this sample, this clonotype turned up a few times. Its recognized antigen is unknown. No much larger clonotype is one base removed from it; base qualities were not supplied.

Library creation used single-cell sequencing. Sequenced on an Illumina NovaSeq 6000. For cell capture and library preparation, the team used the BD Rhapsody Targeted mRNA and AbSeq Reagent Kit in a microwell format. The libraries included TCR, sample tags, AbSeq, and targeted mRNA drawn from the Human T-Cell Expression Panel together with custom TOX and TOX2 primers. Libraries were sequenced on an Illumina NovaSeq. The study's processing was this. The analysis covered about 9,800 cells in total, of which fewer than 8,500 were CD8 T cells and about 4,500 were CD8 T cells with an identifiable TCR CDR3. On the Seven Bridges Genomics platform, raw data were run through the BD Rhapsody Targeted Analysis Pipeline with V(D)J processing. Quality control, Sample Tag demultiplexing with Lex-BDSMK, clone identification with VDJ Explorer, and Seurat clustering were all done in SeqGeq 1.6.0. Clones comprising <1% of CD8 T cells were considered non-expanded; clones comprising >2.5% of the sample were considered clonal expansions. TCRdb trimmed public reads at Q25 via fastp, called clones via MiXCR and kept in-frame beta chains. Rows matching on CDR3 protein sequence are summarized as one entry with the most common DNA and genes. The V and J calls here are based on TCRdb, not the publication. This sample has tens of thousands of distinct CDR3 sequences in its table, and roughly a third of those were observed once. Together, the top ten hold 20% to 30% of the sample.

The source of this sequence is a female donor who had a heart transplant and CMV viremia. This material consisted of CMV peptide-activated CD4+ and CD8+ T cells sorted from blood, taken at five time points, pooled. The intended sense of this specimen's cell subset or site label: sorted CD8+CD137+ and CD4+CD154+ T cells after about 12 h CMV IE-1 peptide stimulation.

The nucleotide sequence reads TGTGCCATTAAGGCCGGGACAGGGGAGGAAAATGAGCAGTTCTTC. Translated, it gives CAIKAGTGEENEQFF. The chain links TRBV19 with TRBJ2-1; the central 10 bases match TRBD1. The CDR3 holds 15 amino acids from the cysteine to the phenylalanine. Only the CDR3 region is kept as DNA, spanning 45 bases read in frame from base 1. Taken from the germline V gene (reference sequence), the CDR1 and CDR2 loops are LNHDA and SQIVND. Trimming accounts for 10 bases at V and 7 bases at J, while the number of junction bases matched to no gene is 13.